This TCR beta chain was documented in a study of T cell responses to AZD1222 COVID-19 vaccine. The study, taken as a whole, reports: Females made up more of the donors, who were largely white British, and clonal diversity may have come out too low. Spike-specific TCR breadth and depth rose after two AZD1222 doses. With dominance at 160-218 and 743-854, vaccine-associated CD4 TCRs spanned spike.

TCRdb keeps only in-frame clones here, not all; method: immunoSEQ multiplex PCR. The data contain 120,000 or so clones, around 80% of them singletons. Both about-4-week and about-12-week second-dose recipients were combined. Details on this clone: No antigen is known for it.

CDR1 and CDR2 (germline): SGHRS, YFSETQ. CDR3 size: 13 residues. V was shortened by 1 base and J by 5 bases, with 10 bases between the two germline ends. V usage is TRBV5-1 and J usage is TRBJ2-7; the D gene is possibly TRBD2 (6 bases). Here the sequenced sample was peripheral blood, taken 28 days after the second AZD1222 dose. This clonotype was sampled from an adult who received the AZD1222 COVID-19 vaccine. As DNA, the CDR3 is TGCGCCAGCAGCTTGTGGAGGGGCGACGAGCAGTACTTC. It codes for CASSLWRGDEQYF.